This TCR beta chain is drawn from a study of T-cell memory formation after mild COVID-19. Trimming left V 6 bases short and J 2 bases short, with 0 bases between. CDR3 length: 10 amino acids. Germline loops: CDR1 MNHEY, CDR2 SMNVEV (reference sequence). TCRdb passed the 5' RACE reads through MiXCR, listing each CDR3 protein once. The sample shows roughly 320,000 distinct CDR3 sequences, 25% to 30% of them seen only once. Many counts were recorded for this clonotype. This sequence joins TRBV27 and TRBJ2-3; D not resolved. This TCR came from an adult woman who had mild COVID-19 (a few samples of this study predate the infection). Cell type and time point are not known. Sequences were obtained from PBMCs or a T cell subset sorted from them (not recorded which). DNA of the CDR3: TGTGCCAGCAGCACAGATACGCAGTATTTT. This translates into CASSTDTQYF.